The rows below give T cell receptor beta chains drawn from one sample of a study of OX40 agonist ivuxolimab in advanced cancers. Sequenced by immunoSEQ multiplex PCR; TCRdb stores in-frame clones only, minus some. The sample holds 35,000 or so clones, roughly nine tenths seen once. The sample here was CD4+ or CD8+ T cells sorted from blood, taken in a trial of the OX40 agonist ivuxolimab. The source of these receptors is an adult with an advanced solid tumor such as melanoma, head and neck, liver or kidney cancer. The CDR3 runs from the conserved cysteine through the conserved F or W. Size tells how often a clone was seen (once, few, many) or the class of an expanded clone, and some rows leave it out.

J: TRBJ1-5; size: NA; V: TRBV30; CDR3: CAWSTGQGGNQPQHF
J: TRBJ1-5; size: once; V: TRBV19; CDR3: CASSMAEYSNQPQHF
J: TRBJ2-2; size: NA; V: TRBV11-1; CDR3: CASSLGDWQNTGELFF
J: TRBJ1-2; size: NA; V: TRBV7-3; CDR3: CASSRDRADGYTF
J: TRBJ2-2; size: NA; V: TRBV7-8; CDR3: CASSPGLAEGTGELFF
J: TRBJ1-1; size: few; V: TRBV7-3; CDR3: CASSTTGNTEAFF
J: TRBJ2-5; size: NA; V: TRBV11-2; CDR3: CASSLFVKRETQYF
J: TRBJ2-7; size: NA; V: TRBV1; CDR3: CTSSPPKQYF
J: TRBJ2-2; size: few; V: TRBV18; CDR3: CASSPRTKNTGELFF
J: TRBJ2-1; size: once; V: TRBV14; CDR3: CASSPMGRGYNEQFF
J: TRBJ1-1; size: NA; V: TRBV27; CDR3: CASSFRGSEAFF
J: TRBJ2-6; size: NA; V: TRBV5-5; CDR3: CASSLGLPGQFSGANVLTF
J: TRBJ1-3; size: NA; V: TRBV19; CDR3: CASIPSPRNTIYF
J: TRBJ1-2; size: NA; V: TRBV4-3; CDR3: CASSQREASGYTF
J: TRBJ1-3; size: few; V: TRBV5-1; CDR3: CASSSGTGSNTIYF
J: TRBJ2-1; size: NA; V: TRBV27; CDR3: CASIPLNYNEQFF
J: TRBJ1-2; size: NA; V: TRBV2; CDR3: CASGTENYGYTF
J: TRBJ2-7; size: NA; V: TRBV6-1; CDR3: CASRGDRGQSYEQYF
J: TRBJ2-7; size: NA; V: TRBV18; CDR3: CASSPQPTGVGSGEQYF
J: TRBJ2-2; size: NA; V: TRBV19; CDR3: CASISGTFSGELFF
J: TRBJ2-1; size: NA; V: TRBV9; CDR3: CASSVVGESNEQFF
J: TRBJ2-3; size: NA; V: TRBV7-9; CDR3: CASSSLSSTDTQYF
J: TRBJ2-5; size: NA; V: TRBV14; CDR3: CASSHVEETQYF
J: TRBJ2-7; size: NA; V: TRBV27; CDR3: CTSMASGGTYEQYF
J: TRBJ2-3; size: few; V: TRBV5-8; CDR3: CASSRDTSSTDTQYF
J: TRBJ1-5; size: NA; V: TRBV2; CDR3: CASSGDGNQPQHF
J: TRBJ2-1; size: NA; V: TRBV30; CDR3: CAWSAEDAVNNEQFF
J: TRBJ2-3; size: NA; V: TRBV6-6; CDR3: CASSPRGGAGDTQYF
J: TRBJ1-2; size: NA; V: TRBV11-2; CDR3: CASSLRGMRGYTF
J: TRBJ2-1; size: NA; V: TRBV11-2; CDR3: CASSTYRGIHEQFF
J: TRBJ2-3; size: NA; V: TRBV6-1; CDR3: CASRPDRVSDTQYF
J: TRBJ2-7; size: few; V: TRBV7-9; CDR3: CASSQSGNEQYF
J: TRBJ2-1; size: NA; V: TRBV4-2; CDR3: CASSQDQRGWEQFF
J: TRBJ2-1; size: once; V: TRBV6-5; CDR3: CATTQNRGHNEQFF
J: TRBJ2-1; size: NA; V: TRBV19; CDR3: CASFIGNEQFF
J: NA; size: NA; V: TRBV2; CDR3: CASSEMSGDEQYF
J: TRBJ1-1; size: NA; V: TRBV2; CDR3: CASRQGYRSNTEAFF
J: TRBJ2-1; size: NA; V: TRBV14; CDR3: CASRGPSGYNEQFF
J: TRBJ2-1; size: NA; V: TRBV5-6; CDR3: CASSVGHSSGRNEQFF
J: TRBJ2-1; size: NA; V: TRBV9; CDR3: CASSGGLAGVNEQFF
J: TRBJ2-7; size: NA; V: TRBV7-8; CDR3: CASSLIQDSPYEQYF
J: TRBJ1-1; size: NA; V: TRBV5-4; CDR3: CASSRTTTEAFF
J: TRBJ1-2; size: NA; V: TRBV6-5; CDR3: CASSYSYARGMAGYTF
J: TRBJ1-5; size: NA; V: TRBV6-5; CDR3: CASSYLSPEGNQPQHF
J: TRBJ2-3; size: NA; V: TRBV11-2; CDR3: CASSFHGLAANTDTQYF
J: TRBJ1-5; size: NA; V: TRBV18; CDR3: CASSEGQDSNQPQHF
J: TRBJ2-7; size: NA; V: TRBV9; CDR3: CASSAPSGITYEQYF
J: TRBJ2-2; size: NA; V: TRBV4-1; CDR3: CASSPRTGIDTGELFF
J: TRBJ1-1; size: few; V: TRBV4-1; CDR3: CASSQVQATNTEAFF
J: TRBJ2-2; size: NA; V: TRBV5-1; CDR3: CASSLDRGNPGELFF
J: TRBJ1-2; size: NA; V: TRBV28; CDR3: CASSADRVYRDGYTF
J: TRBJ2-1; size: NA; V: TRBV6-6; CDR3: CASKGGSGNEQFF
J: TRBJ1-3; size: NA; V: TRBV19; CDR3: CASSMVLTSSGNTIYF
J: TRBJ2-7; size: NA; V: TRBV2; CDR3: CASSDAGVEYGEQYF
J: TRBJ2-1; size: NA; V: TRBV5-6; CDR3: CASSLPGGLYNEQFF
J: TRBJ1-1; size: NA; V: TRBV27; CDR3: CASTRPPENTEAFF
J: TRBJ2-3; size: NA; V: TRBV25-1; CDR3: CASSDPTSGSTDTQYF